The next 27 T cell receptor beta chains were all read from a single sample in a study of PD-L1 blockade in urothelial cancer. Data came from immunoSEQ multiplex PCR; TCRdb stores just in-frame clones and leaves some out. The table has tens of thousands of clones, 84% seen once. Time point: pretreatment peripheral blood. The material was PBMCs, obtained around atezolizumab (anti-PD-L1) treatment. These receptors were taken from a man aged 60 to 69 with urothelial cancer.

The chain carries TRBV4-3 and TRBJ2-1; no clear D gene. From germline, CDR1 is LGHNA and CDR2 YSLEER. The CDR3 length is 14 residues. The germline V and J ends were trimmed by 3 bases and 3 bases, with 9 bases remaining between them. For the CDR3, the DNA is TGCGCCAGCAGCCAGCCCGGGTACTACAATGAGCAGTTCTTC. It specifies CASSQPGYYNEQFF.

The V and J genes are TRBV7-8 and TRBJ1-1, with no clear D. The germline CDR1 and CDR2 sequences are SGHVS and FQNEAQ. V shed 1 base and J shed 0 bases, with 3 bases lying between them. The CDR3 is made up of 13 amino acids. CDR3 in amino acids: CASSLVVNTEAFF. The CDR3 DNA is TGTGCCAGCAGCTTAGTCGTGAACACTGAAGCTTTCTTT.

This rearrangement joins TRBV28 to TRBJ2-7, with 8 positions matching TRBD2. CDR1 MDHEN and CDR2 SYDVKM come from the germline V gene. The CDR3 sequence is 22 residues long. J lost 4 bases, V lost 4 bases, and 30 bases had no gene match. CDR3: CASSYSPGLGRGRSGSLYEQYF. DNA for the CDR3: TGTGCCAGCAGTTATTCGCCTGGTTTGGGGCGAGGACGGAGCGGGAGTTTATACGAGCAGTACTTC. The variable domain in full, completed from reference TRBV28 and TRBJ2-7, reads DVKVTQSSRYLVKRTGEKVFLECVQDMDHENMFWYRQDPGLGLRLIYFSYDVKMKEKGDIPEGYSVSREKKERFSLILESASTNQTSMYLCASSYSPGLGRGRSGSLYEQYFGPGTRLTVT.

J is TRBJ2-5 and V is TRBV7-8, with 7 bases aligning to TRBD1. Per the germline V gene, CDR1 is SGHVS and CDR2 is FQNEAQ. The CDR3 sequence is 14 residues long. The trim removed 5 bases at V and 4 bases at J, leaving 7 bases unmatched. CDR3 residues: CASSRDRRGETQYF. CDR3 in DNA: TGTGCCAGCAGCAGGGACAGAAGGGGAGAGACCCAGTACTTC.

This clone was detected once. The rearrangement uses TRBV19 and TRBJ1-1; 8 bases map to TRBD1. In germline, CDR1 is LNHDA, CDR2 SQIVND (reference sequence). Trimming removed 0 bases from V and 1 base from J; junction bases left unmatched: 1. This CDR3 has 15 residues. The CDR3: CASSIDGQGNTEAFF. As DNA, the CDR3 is TGTGCCAGTAGTATAGACGGACAGGGGAACACTGAAGCTTTCTTT. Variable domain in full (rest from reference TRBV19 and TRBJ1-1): DGGITQSPKYLFRKEGQNVTLSCEQNLNHDAMYWYRQDPGQGLRLIYYSQIVNDFQKGDIAEGYSVSREKKESFPLTVTSAQKNPTAFYLCASSIDGQGNTEAFFGQGTRLTVV.

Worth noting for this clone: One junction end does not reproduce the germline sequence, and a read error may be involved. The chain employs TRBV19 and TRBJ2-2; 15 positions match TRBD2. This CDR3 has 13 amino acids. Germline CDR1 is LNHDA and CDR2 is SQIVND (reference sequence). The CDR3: CASSPRGLAGGTF. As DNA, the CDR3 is TGTGCCAGTAGTCCCCGGGGACTAGCGGGGGGTACCTTT.

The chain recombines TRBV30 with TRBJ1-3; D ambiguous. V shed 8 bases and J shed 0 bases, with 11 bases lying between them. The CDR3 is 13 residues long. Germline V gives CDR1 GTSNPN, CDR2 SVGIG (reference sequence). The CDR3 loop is CAHSLSSGNTIYF. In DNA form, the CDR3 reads TGTGCCCATTCATTGAGCTCTGGAAACACCATATATTTT.

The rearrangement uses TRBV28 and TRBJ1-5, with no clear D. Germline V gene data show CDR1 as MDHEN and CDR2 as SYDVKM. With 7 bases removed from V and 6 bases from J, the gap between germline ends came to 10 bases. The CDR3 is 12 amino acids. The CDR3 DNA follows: TGTGCCAGCAAATTAGCGACTCAGCCCCAGCATTTT. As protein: CASKLATQPQHF. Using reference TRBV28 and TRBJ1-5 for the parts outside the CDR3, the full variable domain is DVKVTQSSRYLVKRTGEKVFLECVQDMDHENMFWYRQDPGLGLRLIYFSYDVKMKEKGDIPEGYSVSREKKERFSLILESASTNQTSMYLCASKLATQPQHFGDGTRLSIL.

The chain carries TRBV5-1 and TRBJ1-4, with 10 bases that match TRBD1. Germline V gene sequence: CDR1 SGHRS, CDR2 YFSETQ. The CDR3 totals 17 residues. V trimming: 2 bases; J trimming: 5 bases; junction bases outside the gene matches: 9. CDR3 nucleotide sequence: TGCGCCAGCAGCTTTACGCAGACAGGGGGCTCGAATGAAAAACTGTTTTTT. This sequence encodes CASSFTQTGGSNEKLFF. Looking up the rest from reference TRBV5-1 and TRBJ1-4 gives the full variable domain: KAGVTQTPRYLIKTRGQQVTLSCSPISGHRSVSWYQQTPGQGLQFLFEYFSETQRNKGNFPGRFSGRQFSNSRSEMNVSTLELGDSALYLCASSFTQTGGSNEKLFFGSGTQLSVL.

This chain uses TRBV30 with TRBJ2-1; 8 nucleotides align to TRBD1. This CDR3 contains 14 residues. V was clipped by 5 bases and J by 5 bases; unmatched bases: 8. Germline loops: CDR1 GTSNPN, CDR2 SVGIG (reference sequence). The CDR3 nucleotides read TGTGCCTGGGCGGAGTGGGACAGGAACAATGAGCAGTTCTTC. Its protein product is CAWAEWDRNNEQFF. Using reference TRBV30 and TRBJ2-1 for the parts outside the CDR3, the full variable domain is SQTIHQWPATLVQPVGSPLSLECTVEGTSNPNLYWYRQAAGRGLQLLFYSVGIGQISSEVPQNLSASRPQDRQFILSSKKLLLSDSGFYLCAWAEWDRNNEQFFGPGTRLTVL.

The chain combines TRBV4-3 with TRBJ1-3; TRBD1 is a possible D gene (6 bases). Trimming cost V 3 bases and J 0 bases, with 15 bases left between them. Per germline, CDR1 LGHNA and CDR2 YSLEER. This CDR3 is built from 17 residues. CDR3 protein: CASSQEDSVFSGNTIYF. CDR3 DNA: TGCGCCAGCAGCCAGGAGGACAGTGTCTTCTCTGGAAACACCATATATTTT.

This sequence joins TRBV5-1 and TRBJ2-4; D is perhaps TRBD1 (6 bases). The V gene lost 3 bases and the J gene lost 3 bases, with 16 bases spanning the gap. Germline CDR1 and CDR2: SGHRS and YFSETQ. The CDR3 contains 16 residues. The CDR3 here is CASSWTELGDKNIQYF. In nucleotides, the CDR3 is TGCGCCAGCAGCTGGACAGAACTTGGGGACAAAAACATTCAGTACTTC.

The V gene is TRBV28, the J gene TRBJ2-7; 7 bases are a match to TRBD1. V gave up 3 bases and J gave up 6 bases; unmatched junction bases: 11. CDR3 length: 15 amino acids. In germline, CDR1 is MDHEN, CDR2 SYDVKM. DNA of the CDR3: TGTGCCAGCAGTTTTCTGGCAGGGGGAGTCGGCGAGCAGTACTTC. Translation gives CASSFLAGGVGEQYF.

CDR3 DNA: TGCGCCAGCAGCCAGAGGCAGGGCTCCTACAATGAGCAGTTCTTC. This codes for CASSQRQGSYNEQFF. The rearrangement uses TRBV4-1 and TRBJ2-1; possibly TRBD1 for D (5 bases). Trimming stripped 3 bases from V and 0 bases from J, with 9 bases between. Germline assignment: CDR1 MGHRA and CDR2 YSYEKL. There are 15 residues in the CDR3.

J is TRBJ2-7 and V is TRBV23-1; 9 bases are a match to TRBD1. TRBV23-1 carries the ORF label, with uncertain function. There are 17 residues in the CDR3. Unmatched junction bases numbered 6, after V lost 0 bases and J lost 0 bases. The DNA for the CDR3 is TGCGCCAGCAGTCAATCGTCTGACAGGGGGTGCTCCTACGAGCAGTACTTC. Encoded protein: CASSQSSDRGCSYEQYF.

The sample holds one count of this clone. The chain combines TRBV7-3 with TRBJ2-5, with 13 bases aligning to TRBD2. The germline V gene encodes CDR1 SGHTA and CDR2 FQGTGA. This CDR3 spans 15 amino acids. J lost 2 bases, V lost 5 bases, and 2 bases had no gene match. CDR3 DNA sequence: TGTGCCAGCAGCCGGGGACTAGCGGGGCAAGAGACCCAGTACTTC. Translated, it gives CASSRGLAGQETQYF.

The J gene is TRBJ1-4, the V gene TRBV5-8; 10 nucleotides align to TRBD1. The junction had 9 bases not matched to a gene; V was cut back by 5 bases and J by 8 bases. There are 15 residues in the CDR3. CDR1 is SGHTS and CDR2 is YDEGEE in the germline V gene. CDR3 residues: CASRQPGQGKEKLFF. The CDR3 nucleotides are TGTGCCAGCAGGCAGCCGGGACAGGGGAAAGAAAAACTGTTTTTT. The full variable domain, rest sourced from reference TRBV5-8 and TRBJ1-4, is EAGVTQSPTHLIKTRGQQATLRCSPISGHTSVYWYQQALGLGLQFLLWYDEGEERNRGNFPPRFSGRQFPNYSSELNVNALELEDSALYLCASRQPGQGKEKLFFGSGTQLSVL.

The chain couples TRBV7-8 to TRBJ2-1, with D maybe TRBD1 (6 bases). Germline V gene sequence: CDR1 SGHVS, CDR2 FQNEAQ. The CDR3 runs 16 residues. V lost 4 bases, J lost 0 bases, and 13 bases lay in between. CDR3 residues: CASSSGTLSSYNEQFF. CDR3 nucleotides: TGTGCCAGCAGCTCCGGGACACTTAGCTCCTACAATGAGCAGTTCTTC.

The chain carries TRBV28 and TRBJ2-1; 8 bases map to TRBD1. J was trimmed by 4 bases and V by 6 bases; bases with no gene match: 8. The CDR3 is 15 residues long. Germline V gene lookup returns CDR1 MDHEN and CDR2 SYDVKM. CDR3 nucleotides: TGTGCCAGCAGCAGCCCAGGACAGGGTTACAATGAGCAGTTCTTC. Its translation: CASSSPGQGYNEQFF.

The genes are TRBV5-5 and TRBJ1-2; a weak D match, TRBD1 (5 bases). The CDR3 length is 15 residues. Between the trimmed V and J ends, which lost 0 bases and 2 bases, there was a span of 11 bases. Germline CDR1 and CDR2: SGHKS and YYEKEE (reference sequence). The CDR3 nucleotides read TGTGCCAGCAGCTTGGCGATAGGGGCAAACTATGGCTACACCTTC. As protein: CASSLAIGANYGYTF.

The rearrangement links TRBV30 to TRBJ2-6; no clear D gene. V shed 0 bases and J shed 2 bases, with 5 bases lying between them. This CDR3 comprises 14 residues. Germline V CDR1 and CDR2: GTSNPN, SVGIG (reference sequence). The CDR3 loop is CAWSVEAGANVLTF. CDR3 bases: TGTGCCTGGAGTGTAGAGGCTGGGGCCAACGTCCTGACTTTC. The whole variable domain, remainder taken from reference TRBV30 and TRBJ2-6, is SQTIHQWPATLVQPVGSPLSLECTVEGTSNPNLYWYRQAAGRGLQLLFYSVGIGQISSEVPQNLSASRPQDRQFILSSKKLLLSDSGFYLCAWSVEAGANVLTFGAGSRLTVL.

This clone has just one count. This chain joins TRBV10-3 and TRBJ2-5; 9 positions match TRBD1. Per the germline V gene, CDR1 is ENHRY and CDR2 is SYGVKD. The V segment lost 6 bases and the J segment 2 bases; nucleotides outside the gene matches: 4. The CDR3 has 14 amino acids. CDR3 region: CAIRRQGGQETQYF. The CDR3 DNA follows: TGTGCCATCAGAAGACAGGGGGGACAAGAGACCCAGTACTTC.

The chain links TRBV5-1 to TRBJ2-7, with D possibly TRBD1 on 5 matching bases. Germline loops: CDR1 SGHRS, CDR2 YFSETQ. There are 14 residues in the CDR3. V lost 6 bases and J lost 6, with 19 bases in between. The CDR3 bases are TGCGCCAGCACTAGTTCACCTGGACATCTCGAGCAGTACTTC. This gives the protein CASTSSPGHLEQYF. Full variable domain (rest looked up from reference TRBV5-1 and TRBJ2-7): KAGVTQTPRYLIKTRGQQVTLSCSPISGHRSVSWYQQTPGQGLQFLFEYFSETQRNKGNFPGRFSGRQFSNSRSEMNVSTLELGDSALYLCASTSSPGHLEQYFGPGTRLTVT.

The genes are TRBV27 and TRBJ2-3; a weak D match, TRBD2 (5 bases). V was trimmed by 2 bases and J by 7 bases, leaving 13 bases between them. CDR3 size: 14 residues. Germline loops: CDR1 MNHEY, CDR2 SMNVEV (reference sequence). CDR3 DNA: TGTGCCAGCAGTTTACAACCGGGGATGTATACGCAGTATTTT. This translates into CASSLQPGMYTQYF.

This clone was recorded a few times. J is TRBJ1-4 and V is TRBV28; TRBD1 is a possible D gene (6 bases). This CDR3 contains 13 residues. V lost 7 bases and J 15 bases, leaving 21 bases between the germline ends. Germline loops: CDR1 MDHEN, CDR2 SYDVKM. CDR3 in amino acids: CASKQDSAFSVFF. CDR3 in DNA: TGTGCCAGCAAGCAGGACAGTGCGTTTTCGGTGTTTTTT.

The CDR3 coding sequence is TGTGCCAGTAGTGGAAGGGACAGGGGGCGGGATAATGAGCAGTTCTTC. Protein: CASSGRDRGRDNEQFF. The chain is built from TRBV19 and TRBJ2-1; 12 bases agree with TRBD1. Germline V gene data show CDR1 as LNHDA and CDR2 as SQIVND (reference sequence). After removal of 5 bases from V and 7 bases from J, the junction contained 9 bases not matched to a gene. The CDR3 spans 16 residues.

CDR3 sequence: CASSFKLTGTSRGTQYF. The CDR3 DNA reads as TGTGCCAGCAGCTTCAAACTAACCGGGACTAGCCGGGGGACCCAGTACTTC. J is TRBJ2-5 and V is TRBV5-6; TRBD2 matches 9 bases. The CDR3 extends over 17 amino acids. The V segment lost 2 bases and the J segment 7 bases; nucleotides outside the gene matches: 15. Per the germline V gene, CDR1 is SGHDT and CDR2 is YYEEEE.